This T cell receptor (beta chain) was captured by sequencing in a study of blood T cell repertoires in COVID-19. Sequenced by immunoSEQ multiplex PCR; TCRdb stores in-frame clones only, minus some. The sample shows under 200,000 clones, approximately 80% of them seen only once. Per the germline V gene, CDR1 is SGHDN and CDR2 is FVKESK. V was shortened by 3 bases and J by 7 bases, with 19 bases between the two germline ends. This CDR3 has 15 amino acids. The V and J genes are TRBV14 and TRBJ2-7; D perhaps matches TRBD1 (6 bases). The clonotype originates from a woman aged 70-85 years with COVID-19, enrolled during active disease. Material: peripheral blood. The CDR3, as DNA: TGTGCCAGCAGCCAGGAACAGGGAACGTGGGGAGAGCAGTACTTC. Translated: CASSQEQGTWGEQYF.